This T cell receptor (beta chain) was documented in a study of TIL therapy for anti-PD-1-resistant metastatic lung cancer. Time point denoted: pre-treatment sample, taken before nivolumab and TIL therapy. Sequencing used immunoSEQ v3. Produced via immunoSEQ multiplex PCR; TCRdb's table is partial and in-frame only. Of fewer than 65,000 clones in the sample, 75% to 85% were seen once. The material sequenced was blood, taken at baseline. This receptor was taken from a person aged 30 to 80 with non-small cell lung cancer.

CDR3 region: CASSRGGPSTDTQYF. CDR3 nucleotides: TGTGCCAGCAGCCGTGGGGGGCCCAGCACAGATACGCAGTATTTT. The chain recombines TRBV5-4 with TRBJ2-3; D tentatively reads TRBD1 or TRBD2 (6 bases each). Trimming removed 4 bases from V and 0 bases from J, with 12 bases in between. CDR1 is SGHNT and CDR2 is YYREEE in the germline V gene (reference sequence). The CDR3 extends over 15 amino acids.